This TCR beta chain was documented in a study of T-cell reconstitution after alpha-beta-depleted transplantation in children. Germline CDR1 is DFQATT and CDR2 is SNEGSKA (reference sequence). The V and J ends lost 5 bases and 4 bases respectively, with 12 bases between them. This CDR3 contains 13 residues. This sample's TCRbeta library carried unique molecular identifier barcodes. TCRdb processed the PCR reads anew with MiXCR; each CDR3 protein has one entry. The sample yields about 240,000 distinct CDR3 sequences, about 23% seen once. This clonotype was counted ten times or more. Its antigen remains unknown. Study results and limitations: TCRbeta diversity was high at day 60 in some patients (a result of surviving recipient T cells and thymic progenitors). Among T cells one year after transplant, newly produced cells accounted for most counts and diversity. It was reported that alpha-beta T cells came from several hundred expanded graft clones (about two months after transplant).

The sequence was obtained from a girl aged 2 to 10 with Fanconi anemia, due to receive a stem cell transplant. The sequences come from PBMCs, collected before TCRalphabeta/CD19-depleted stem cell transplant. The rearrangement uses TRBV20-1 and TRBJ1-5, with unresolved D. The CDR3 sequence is CSAPISGNQPQHF. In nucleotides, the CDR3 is TGCAGTGCTCCGATCTCCGGAAATCAGCCCCAGCATTTT.